Listed here are 6 T cell receptor beta chains from one sample, sequenced in a study of blood T cell repertoires in COVID-19. Assay used: immunoSEQ multiplex PCR; TCRdb lists only in-frame clones, some missing. The sample lists fewer than 110,000 clones, around 83% occurring once. Sequences were obtained from peripheral blood. These receptors came from a man aged 70-80 years with acute or convalescent COVID-19.

This clone occurred once. The genes are TRBV9 and TRBJ1-6; tentative D call: TRBD1 (6 bases). Looked up from germline, CDR1 is SGDLS and CDR2 is YYNGEE. This CDR3 has 15 residues. V gave up 2 bases and J gave up 7 bases, with 13 bases separating them. CDR3 region: CASSVGPQGNSPLHF. The CDR3 bases are TGTGCCAGCAGCGTGGGTCCCCAGGGGAATTCACCCCTCCACTTT.

CDR3: CASRATGQISPLHF. The CDR3 DNA follows: TGTGCCAGCAGGGCTACAGGGCAGATTTCACCCCTCCACTTT. This chain joins TRBV6-5 and TRBJ1-6, with D perhaps TRBD1 (6 bases). CDR1 and CDR2 from the germline V gene are MNHEY and SVGAGI. The V end lost 6 bases, the J end lost 9 bases, and 15 bases lay between the germline ends. The CDR3 spans 14 residues.

This chain uses TRBV9 with TRBJ2-3; D unresolved. V lost 1 base, J lost 0 bases, and 3 bases lay in between. CDR3 size: 13 residues. Germline V gene sequence: CDR1 SGDLS, CDR2 YYNGEE. This chain's CDR3 is CASSVLSTDTQYF. The CDR3 region has the DNA TGTGCCAGCAGCGTACTAAGCACAGATACGCAGTATTTT.

The rearrangement links TRBV7-3 to TRBJ2-1; 9 nucleotides agree with TRBD2. After removal of 2 bases from V and 5 bases from J, the junction contained 4 bases not matched to a gene. The CDR3 spans 15 residues. Germline CDR1 is SGHTA and CDR2 is FQGTGA. The CDR3 DNA follows: TGTGCCAGCAGCTTAGCGGGGGGGCCGAACAATGAGCAGTTCTTC. As protein: CASSLAGGPNNEQFF.

The chain has TRBV7-9 and TRBJ1-4; possibly TRBD1 for D (6 bases). Looked up from germline, CDR1 is SEHNR and CDR2 is FQNEAQ (reference sequence). V was trimmed by 5 bases and J by 8 bases, leaving 12 bases between them. The CDR3 is 13 amino acids. Written as DNA, the CDR3 is TGTGCCAGCAGCCAAAGGACAGACGAAAAACTGTTTTTT. Its translation: CASSQRTDEKLFF.

This clone appeared a single time. The genes are TRBV7-6 and TRBJ2-7; 8 nucleotides agree with TRBD2. The CDR3 covers 16 residues. Germline trimming cut 5 bases from V and 4 bases from J; bases unmatched to any gene: 13. Germline CDR1 reads SGHVS; CDR2 reads FNYEAQ. The CDR3 sequence: CASSLGTAGRVYEQYF. The CDR3 DNA follows: TGTGCCAGCAGCCTTGGGACCGCCGGGAGGGTGTACGAGCAGTACTTC.